This TCR beta chain was obtained from a study of blood T cell repertoires in COVID-19. Overall study context: Material from acute and convalescent COVID-19 was sourced from the United States, Italy and Spain.

Only in-frame clones appear in the TCRdb table, and some are missing; sequencing was by immunoSEQ multiplex PCR. The table has around 55,000 clones, less than 95% seen once. Trimming cost V 2 bases and J 8 bases; bases outside gene matches: 6. The CDR3 is 15 residues long. CDR1 MNHEY and CDR2 SMNVEV come from the germline V gene (reference sequence). The origin of this receptor is a man aged 40-50 years with acute or convalescent COVID-19. The sample was peripheral blood. The chain recombines TRBV27 with TRBJ1-6, with 7 bases aligning to TRBD1. CDR3 residues: CASSLRPGGDSPLHF. CDR3 coding DNA: TGTGCCAGCAGTTTACGCCCAGGGGGAGATTCACCCCTCCACTTT.